This passage covers 21 T cell receptor beta chains from one sample sequenced in a study of blood T cell repertoires in COVID-19. This table comes from immunoSEQ multiplex PCR, and its TCRdb copy is limited to in-frame clones, with some not included. This table has under 300,000 clones, about 90% appearing once. Specimen: peripheral blood. These receptors all come from an older woman with COVID-19, enrolled during active disease.

The V and J genes are TRBV9 and TRBJ2-2; D gene ambiguous. The CDR3 length is 18 residues. Trimming took 2 bases from V and 0 from J, leaving 17 bases between them. Germline CDR1 is SGDLS and CDR2 is YYNGEE. CDR3 DNA sequence: TGTGCCAGCAGCGTTGCCCCGTCTAAGTTGGCGAACACCGGGGAGCTGTTTTTT. Translating it yields CASSVAPSKLANTGELFF. The full variable domain, with the rest looked up from reference TRBV9 and TRBJ2-2, is DSGVTQTPKHLITATGQRVTLRCSPRSGDLSVYWYQQSLDQGLQFLIQYYNGEERAKGNILERFSAQQFPDLHSELNLSSLELGDSALYFCASSVAPSKLANTGELFFGEGSRLTVL.

Here the CDR3 DNA reads TGTGCCAGCAGCTTTAATCCGGGACAGATTACAATCTACGAGCAGTACTTC. Translating gives CASSFNPGQITIYEQYF. The rearrangement links TRBV7-2 to TRBJ2-7, with 7 bases identical to TRBD1. The length of the CDR3 is 17 residues. The J segment lost 3 bases and the V segment lost 3 bases, leaving 14 bases of the junction unmatched. Germline CDR1 and CDR2: SGHTA and FQGNSA.

The CDR3 here is CASSPGEEYGYTF. In DNA form, the CDR3 reads TGTGCCAGCTCCCCGGGGGAGGAATATGGCTACACCTTC. The chain combines TRBV21-1 with TRBJ1-2. TRBV21-1 is tagged as a pseudogene. The CDR3 covers 13 residues.

The chain is built from TRBV20-1 and TRBJ1-4; D unresolved. The CDR3 extends over 15 amino acids. Germline V gene lookup returns CDR1 DFQATT and CDR2 SNEGSKA (reference sequence). The V and J ends lost 3 bases and 0 bases respectively, with 11 bases between them. Here the CDR3 reads CSASRIGTTNEKLFF. DNA of the CDR3: TGCAGTGCTAGTCGGATCGGGACAACTAATGAAAAACTGTTTTTT.

The chain carries TRBV5-1 and TRBJ1-1, with 12 bases matching TRBD1. Germline CDR1 is SGHRS and CDR2 is YFSETQ. This CDR3 contains 15 residues. V lost 4 bases to trimming and J lost 4 bases; unmatched junction nucleotides: 5. CDR3 nucleotides: TGCGCCAGCAGCAAGGGACAGGGGGCCGGCACTGAAGCTTTCTTT. This gives the protein CASSKGQGAGTEAFF. The complete variable domain, with remaining parts taken from reference TRBV5-1 and TRBJ1-1, reads KAGVTQTPRYLIKTRGQQVTLSCSPISGHRSVSWYQQTPGQGLQFLFEYFSETQRNKGNFPGRFSGRQFSNSRSEMNVSTLELGDSALYLCASSKGQGAGTEAFFGQGTRLTVV.

The rearrangement uses TRBV27 and TRBJ2-7, with TRBD2 identical over 7 bases. Germline V gene sequence: CDR1 MNHEY, CDR2 SMNVEV (reference sequence). CDR3 length: 16 residues. Losses at the gene ends were 3 bases for V and 0 bases for J; bases not matched to a gene: 8. CDR3 coding DNA: TGTGCCAGCAGTTTGAGGTTCCGGGGGGTCTCCTACGAGCAGTACTTC. Translating it yields CASSLRFRGVSYEQYF.

V gene TRBV7-2 combines with J gene TRBJ1-1; D is ambiguous. Germline V gives CDR1 SGHTA, CDR2 FQGNSA. Trimming cost V 4 bases and J 3 bases, with 15 bases left between them. This CDR3 is 15 amino acids long. This CDR3 reads CASSSLSGFYTEAFF. The CDR3 nucleotides read TGTGCCAGCAGCTCACTCTCGGGGTTTTACACTGAAGCTTTCTTT.

The J gene is TRBJ1-6, the V gene TRBV4-2; TRBD1 matches at 9 bases. There are 15 residues in the CDR3. CDR1 and CDR2 (germline): LGHNA, YNFKEQ. The J segment lost 8 bases and the V segment lost 4 bases, leaving 6 bases of the junction unmatched. CDR3 sequence (DNA): TGTGCCAGCAGCCGCGGACAGGGGCCCGATTCACCCCTCCACTTT. Residues: CASSRGQGPDSPLHF.

The chain has TRBV7-9 and TRBJ1-2; D remains unclear. V shed 10 bases and J shed 2 bases, with 11 bases lying between them. Germline V gene lookup returns CDR1 SEHNR and CDR2 FQNEAQ (reference sequence). CDR3 length: 12 residues. In nucleotides, the CDR3 is TGTGCCACCTCACCCCAGAACTATGGCTACACCTTC. Its protein product is CATSPQNYGYTF.

The rearrangement joins TRBV2 to TRBJ2-5, with TRBD2 matching 10 bases. Trimming at V came to 8 bases and at J to 5 bases, leaving 11 bases not matched to a gene. The CDR3 totals 15 residues. The germline V gene encodes CDR1 SNHLY and CDR2 FYNNEI. The CDR3 is CASRASGGAIETQYF. CDR3 bases: TGTGCCAGCCGAGCGAGCGGGGGGGCCATTGAGACCCAGTACTTC.

The chain employs TRBV4-3 and TRBJ1-2; TRBD1 might be the D (6 bases). The germline gives CDR1 LGHNA, CDR2 YSLEER. The CDR3 runs 14 residues. V was clipped by 3 bases and J by 4 bases, with 12 bases between them. CDR3 DNA sequence: TGCGCCAGCAGCCACCAGGGGACCGCCTATGGCTACACCTTC. This translates into CASSHQGTAYGYTF.

The table lists this clone with a count of one. The chain is built from TRBV7-2 and TRBJ2-7, with 9 nucleotides matching TRBD2. Germline V gene sequence: CDR1 SGHTA, CDR2 FQGNSA. V dropped 1 base and J dropped 6; count of bases not matched to a gene: 7. CDR3 length: 15 residues. As DNA, the CDR3 is TGTGCCAGCAGCTTAGTGTTAGCGGGGGCCCGCGAGCAGTACTTC. This sequence encodes CASSLVLAGAREQYF. The complete variable domain, with remaining parts taken from reference TRBV7-2 and TRBJ2-7, reads GAGVSQSPSNKVTEKGKDVELRCDPISGHTALYWYRQSLGQGLEFLIYFQGNSAPDKSGLPSDRFSAERTGGSVSTLTIQRTQQEDSAVYLCASSLVLAGAREQYFGPGTRLTVT.

The V call is TRBV6-6, the J call TRBJ1-3; D possibly corresponds to TRBD1 (5 bases). Trimming stripped 6 bases from V and 0 bases from J, with 12 bases between. Germline V lookup: CDR1 MNHNY, CDR2 SVGAGI (reference sequence). The CDR3 has 15 amino acids. The CDR3 here is CASRLTGISGNTIYF. CDR3 coding DNA: TGTGCCAGCAGGCTAACAGGAATCTCTGGAAACACCATATATTTT.

The V gene is TRBV6-1, the J gene TRBJ1-1; D remains ambiguous. Germline CDR1 reads MNHNS; CDR2 reads SASEGT. The CDR3 loop spans 14 amino acids. Trimming took 3 bases from V and 1 from J, leaving 9 bases between them. CDR3 DNA sequence: TGTGCCAGCAGTGACGGGTATAGGAACACTGAAGCTTTCTTT. The encoded protein is CASSDGYRNTEAFF.

The chain recombines TRBV5-1 with TRBJ1-1; 9 nucleotides match TRBD1. CDR1 and CDR2 (germline): SGHRS, YFSETQ. The CDR3 consists of 14 residues. Trimming at V came to 0 bases and at J to 10 bases, leaving 7 bases not matched to a gene. This CDR3 reads CASSLEQGAQGAFF. CDR3 in DNA: TGCGCCAGCAGCTTGGAACAGGGGGCGCAGGGAGCTTTCTTT.

The CDR3 DNA sequence: TGCAGCGTAGATTCCGGGACAGGAGTCTCTGGGGCCAACGTCCTGACTTTC. Translating it yields CSVDSGTGVSGANVLTF. The chain employs TRBV29-1 and TRBJ2-6; 8 bases align to TRBD1. The CDR3 runs to 17 residues. V was pared by 6 bases and J by 0 bases, with 10 bases of the junction left unmatched. Per the germline V gene, CDR1 is SQVTM and CDR2 is ANQGSEA.

This clone was observed a single time. Mismatch with germline at one junction end may stem from a read error. J is TRBJ2-3 and V is TRBV6-2 or TRBV6-3; D is uncertain. Germline loops: CDR1 MNHEY, CDR2 SVGEGT. The CDR3 loop spans 13 amino acids. Here the CDR3 DNA reads TGTGCCAGCAGTTTTGGCAGCACAGACACGCAGTATTTT. Protein sequence: CASSFGSTDTQYF.

The chain combines TRBV18 with TRBJ2-2; perhaps TRBD2 as D (5 bases). This CDR3 contains 15 residues. CDR1 and CDR2 (germline): KGHSH, LQKENI. Deletions cut 3 bases from V and 1 base from J, with 9 bases between. For the CDR3, the DNA is TGTGCCAGCTCACCCCCAGGAGGGAACACCGGGGAGCTGTTTTTT. Protein: CASSPPGGNTGELFF.

The V call is TRBV9, the J call TRBJ1-2, with 9 bases identical to TRBD1. This CDR3 has 17 amino acids. With V trimmed by 0 bases and J by 5 bases, 11 bases remained unmatched. From germline, CDR1 is SGDLS and CDR2 YYNGEE. CDR3 residues: CASSVGLGTGRRYGYTF. DNA of the CDR3: TGTGCCAGCAGCGTAGGTTTGGGGACAGGGCGCAGATATGGCTACACCTTC.

This chain uses TRBV30 with TRBJ1-5; D is unresolved. The CDR3 has 13 amino acids. CDR1 is GTSNPN, CDR2 SVGIG, per germline (reference sequence). V dropped 1 base and J dropped 1 base, with 5 bases sitting between them. The CDR3 reads CAWSDRSNQPQHF. The CDR3, as DNA: TGTGCCTGGAGTGACAGAAGCAATCAGCCCCAGCATTTT.

This chain uses TRBV4-2 with TRBJ1-4; 9 bases match TRBD1. The ends lost 5 bases at V and 8 bases at J; junction bases unmatched: 3. This CDR3 has 13 amino acids. Per the germline V gene, CDR1 is LGHNA and CDR2 is YNFKEQ. The chain's CDR3 is CASSGDREEKLFF. The CDR3, as DNA: TGTGCCAGCAGCGGGGACAGGGAAGAAAAACTGTTTTTT.